This T cell receptor (beta chain) was recovered during a study of blood T cell repertoires in COVID-19. Original processing notes: The assay estimated nucleated cells by amplifying reference gene primers. Profiling relied on immunoSEQ multiplex PCR, and the TCRdb table lists in-frame clones only, not all of them. V, J and clone size are those of that table, while D and trimming were read from the DNA. The table records under 140,000 clones, 72% of them present only once. Specimen: peripheral blood. The sequence came from a woman aged 55-70 years with acute or convalescent COVID-19.

Here the CDR3 reads CASKRGGRSGNTIYF. For the CDR3, the DNA is TGTGCCAGTAAACGAGGGGGCAGATCTGGAAACACCATATATTTT. The chain is built from TRBV19 and TRBJ1-3; 7 bases line up with TRBD1. This CDR3 contains 15 residues. The junction had 7 bases not matched to a gene; V was cut back by 7 bases and J by 1 base. Germline V gene lookup returns CDR1 LNHDA and CDR2 SQIVND (reference sequence).